The 22 T cell receptor beta chains below come from one sample, sequenced in a study of beta chain features in type 1 diabetes. Since all of the isolated RNA was reverse transcribed, expressed TCRB transcripts were what got sequenced. Generated by immunoSEQ multiplex PCR, the TCRdb table keeps only in-frame clones and is missing some. The data contain about 320,000 clones, 14% of them singletons. Sequences were obtained from central memory CD4+ T cells from blood. The receptor set was obtained from a young man in good health.

In this sample, this clone turned up a few times. The same CDR3 arises from other DNA sequences in this sample as well. V and J are TRBV7-2 and TRBJ2-5; D gene unclear. CDR3 length: 11 amino acids. Germline-derived CDR1 and CDR2 are SGHTA and FQGNSA. V shed 3 bases and J shed 4 bases, with 3 bases lying between them. CDR3 region: CASSFGETQYF. The CDR3 DNA sequence: TGTGCCAGCAGCTTTGGAGAGACCCAGTACTTC.

The chain couples TRBV7-9 to TRBJ1-1; D is possibly TRBD1 (5 bases). V gave up 7 bases and J gave up 6 bases, with 21 bases separating them. Looked up from germline, CDR1 is SEHNR and CDR2 is FQNEAQ (reference sequence). The CDR3 consists of 15 residues. In DNA form, the CDR3 reads TGTGCCAGCACCCTGGGATTCGGGGGGTCAGCTGAAGCTTTCTTT. It is translated as CASTLGFGGSAEAFF.

In its sample, this clone was seen many times. The chain uses TRBV9 and TRBJ2-2; D might be TRBD1 (6 bases). CDR3 length: 13 residues. Between the trimmed V and J ends, which lost 3 bases and 6 bases, there was a span of 9 bases. Germline V gene data show CDR1 as SGDLS and CDR2 as YYNGEE. The CDR3 is CASSEGVAGELFF. The DNA for the CDR3 is TGTGCCAGCAGCGAGGGGGTGGCCGGGGAGCTGTTTTTT. Full variable domain (missing parts from reference TRBV9 and TRBJ2-2): DSGVTQTPKHLITATGQRVTLRCSPRSGDLSVYWYQQSLDQGLQFLIQYYNGEERAKGNILERFSAQQFPDLHSELNLSSLELGDSALYFCASSEGVAGELFFGEGSRLTVL.

The V and J genes are TRBV29-1 and TRBJ2-5; D not resolved. TRBJ2-7 explains the end of the DNA better; the J call may be wrong. Germline-derived CDR1 and CDR2 are SQVTM and ANQGSEA. This CDR3 contains 11 residues. This CDR3 reads CSVGSVYEQYF. Written as DNA, the CDR3 is TGCAGCGTTGGTTCCGTCTACGAGCAGTACTTC.

The gene calls are TRBV30 and TRBJ2-2; 9 bases match TRBD1. This CDR3 is built from 16 residues. V lost 3 bases, J lost 2 bases, and 7 bases stayed unmatched. Germline V gives CDR1 GTSNPN, CDR2 SVGIG (reference sequence). CDR3 sequence (DNA): TGTGCCTGGAGGGGATTGGGACAGGGTAACACCGGGGAGCTGTTTTTT. Translation: CAWRGLGQGNTGELFF.

The table lists this clone with many counts. The gene calls are TRBV10-3 and TRBJ1-5, with D perhaps TRBD1 (5 bases). The CDR3 sequence is 14 residues long. Germline CDR1 is ENHRY and CDR2 is SYGVKD. Trimming took off 2 bases at V and 7 bases at J, with 12 bases between the two ends. The CDR3 DNA reads TGTGCCATCAGTGAGGGCAGGGAGGGGCAGCCCCAGCATTTT. Residues: CAISEGREGQPQHF.

This clone was observed a few times. This chain connects TRBV30 to TRBJ2-2; TRBD1 agrees at 8 bases. This CDR3 comprises 14 residues. The J segment lost 7 bases and the V segment lost 4 bases, leaving 8 bases of the junction unmatched. Germline CDR1 reads GTSNPN; CDR2 reads SVGIG (reference sequence). In nucleotides, the CDR3 is TGTGCCTGGATCTTTACAGGGGGTTACGGGGAGCTGTTTTTT. Protein: CAWIFTGGYGELFF.

The chain uses TRBV25-1 and TRBJ1-1; the D gene is possibly TRBD1 (5 bases). In germline, CDR1 is MGHDK, CDR2 SYGVNS. The CDR3 covers 13 residues. V gave up 7 bases and J gave up 1 base, with 10 bases separating them. This CDR3 is CASTGLQNTEAFF. The CDR3 nucleotides read TGTGCCAGCACGGGACTACAGAACACTGAAGCTTTCTTT.

There are a few counts of this clone. J is TRBJ2-3 and V is TRBV30; perhaps TRBD1 as D (5 bases). Germline V gives CDR1 GTSNPN, CDR2 SVGIG (reference sequence). Trimming pared 0 bases from V and 0 bases from J, leaving 10 bases between. This CDR3 region has 15 residues. The chain's CDR3 is CAWSVRGRSTDTQYF. The CDR3 DNA follows: TGTGCCTGGAGTGTAAGGGGCCGGAGCACAGATACGCAGTATTTT.

Notes on this clone: Other DNA sequences in the same sample also yield this CDR3. J is TRBJ1-2 and V is TRBV19, with D tentatively TRBD1 (5 bases). The V gene's germline CDR1 is LNHDA and CDR2 SQIVND (reference sequence). V was pared by 3 bases and J by 5 bases, with 13 bases between. The CDR3 loop spans 14 amino acids. This CDR3 is CASSIEGPGYGYTF. Written as DNA, the CDR3 is TGTGCCAGTAGTATTGAGGGGCCTGGGTATGGCTACACCTTC.

In its sample, this clone was seen a few times. The chain carries TRBV9 and TRBJ2-5, with a possible D match to TRBD1 (6 bases). There are 15 residues in the CDR3. V gave up 3 bases and J gave up 1 base, with 13 bases separating them. Germline CDR1 and CDR2: SGDLS and YYNGEE. DNA of the CDR3: TGTGCCAGCAGCGCCCTCGGGACAAGCCAAGAGACCCAGTACTTC. It yields the protein CASSALGTSQETQYF.

This clone was seen only a few times. This chain connects TRBV10-3 to TRBJ1-2; 7 bases match TRBD1. The germline CDR1 and CDR2 sequences are ENHRY and SYGVKD. V shed 6 bases, J shed 8 bases, and the junction held 15 bases outside the gene matches. The CDR3 loop spans 15 amino acids. CDR3 sequence reads: CAISNTGTVSVGYTF. The CDR3 DNA is TGTGCCATCAGCAACACCGGGACAGTGTCCGTCGGCTACACCTTC.

This clone was detected ten times or more. The rearrangement links TRBV28 to TRBJ2-1; tentatively, D is TRBD2 (5 bases). Trimming stripped 4 bases from V and 9 bases from J, with 19 bases between. Looked up from germline, CDR1 is MDHEN and CDR2 is SYDVKM. The CDR3 extends over 15 amino acids. The CDR3 region has the DNA TGTGCCAGCAGTTCGCCGGCGGGCCCTATCGCTGAGCAGTTCTTC. This gives the protein CASSSPAGPIAEQFF.

The chain carries TRBV11-2 and TRBJ2-7; D not certain. The germline V gene has CDR1 SGHAT and CDR2 FQNNGV. V was shortened by 5 bases and J by 6 bases, with 11 bases between the two germline ends. The CDR3 is made up of 12 amino acids. The CDR3 region has the DNA TGTGCCAGCAGCCAAGGTCCGGGCGAGCAGTACGTC. This gives the protein CASSQGPGEQYV.

The rearrangement joins TRBV11-2 to TRBJ2-7; D is undetermined. The germline V gene encodes CDR1 SGHAT and CDR2 FQNNGV. V shed 3 bases and J shed 2 bases, with 11 bases lying between them. This CDR3 is 14 amino acids long. The CDR3 sequence is CASSLDPTAYEQYV. In DNA, the CDR3 is TGTGCCAGCAGCTTGGATCCCACGGCCTACGAGCAGTACGTC.

This clone was seen more than once but under ten times. The chain recombines TRBV4-1 with TRBJ2-3; 8 bases are a match to TRBD1. The trim removed 5 bases at V and 0 bases at J, leaving 13 bases unmatched. Looked up from germline, CDR1 is MGHRA and CDR2 is YSYEKL. CDR3 length equals 18 residues. CDR3 residues: CASSKTSRTGRSTDTQYF. The CDR3 DNA reads TGCGCCAGCAGCAAGACGTCCCGGACAGGGAGAAGCACAGATACGCAGTATTTT.

This clone was observed a handful of times. The rearrangement uses TRBV4-3 and TRBJ2-1; maybe TRBD1 (7 bases). The CDR3 consists of 17 residues. CDR1 is LGHNA and CDR2 is YSLEER in the germline V gene. V was cut by 1 base and J by 1 base, with 14 bases left in between. CDR3 protein: CASSQGSAGGSYNEQFF. DNA of the CDR3: TGCGCCAGCAGCCAAGGTAGTGCAGGGGGGTCCTACAATGAGCAGTTCTTC.

The V gene is TRBV11-3, the J gene TRBJ1-5; D call uncertain. Per the germline V gene, CDR1 is SGHNT and CDR2 is YENEEA. CDR3 length: 13 residues. V dropped 5 bases and J dropped 2 bases, with 7 bases sitting between them. The DNA for the CDR3 is TGTGCCAGCAGCCACGGTGGCAATCAGCCCCAGCATTTT. Protein product: CASSHGGNQPQHF.

This clone has ten or more counts. V gene TRBV14 combines with J gene TRBJ2-1; no firm D call. From germline, CDR1 is SGHDN and CDR2 FVKESK. V lost 0 bases and J 7 bases, leaving 7 bases between the germline ends. The CDR3 has 13 residues. The DNA of the CDR3 is TGTGCCAGCAGCCAAGAATATGGGAATGAGCAGTTCTTC. Its translation: CASSQEYGNEQFF. Variable domain in full (rest from reference TRBV14 and TRBJ2-1): EAGVTQFPSHSVIEKGQTVTLRCDPISGHDNLYWYRRVMGKEIKFLLHFVKESKQDESGMPNNRFLAERTGGTYSTLKVQPAELEDSGVYFCASSQEYGNEQFFGPGTRLTVL.

The chain combines TRBV6-5 with TRBJ2-7; tentative D call: TRBD2 (6 bases). V lost 8 bases, J lost 6 bases, and 11 bases lay in between. Looked up from germline, CDR1 is MNHEY and CDR2 is SVGAGI. The CDR3 totals 11 residues. In DNA form, the CDR3 reads TGTGCCAGCTTCCTCGGGGGCGAGCAGTACTTC. This encodes CASFLGGEQYF.

The genes are TRBV7-2 and TRBJ2-7; D is ambiguous. This CDR3 region has 14 residues. With 5 bases removed from V and 0 bases from J, the gap between germline ends came to 11 bases. In germline, CDR1 is SGHTA, CDR2 FQGNSA. The CDR3 DNA sequence: TGTGCCAGCAGCCTAGATCCCCTCTCCTACGAGCAGTACGTC. This translates into CASSLDPLSYEQYV.

The gene calls are TRBV11-2 and TRBJ2-3, with 16 nucleotides matching TRBD2. The CDR3 contains 19 residues. J gave up 4 bases and V 2 bases, and 9 bases lay outside the gene matches. The germline V gene encodes CDR1 SGHAT and CDR2 FQNNGV. The CDR3 DNA is TGTGCCAGCAGCTTAACAACCGGGACTAGCGGGGGGGCCGCAGATACGCAGTATTTT. Its translation: CASSLTTGTSGGAADTQYF.